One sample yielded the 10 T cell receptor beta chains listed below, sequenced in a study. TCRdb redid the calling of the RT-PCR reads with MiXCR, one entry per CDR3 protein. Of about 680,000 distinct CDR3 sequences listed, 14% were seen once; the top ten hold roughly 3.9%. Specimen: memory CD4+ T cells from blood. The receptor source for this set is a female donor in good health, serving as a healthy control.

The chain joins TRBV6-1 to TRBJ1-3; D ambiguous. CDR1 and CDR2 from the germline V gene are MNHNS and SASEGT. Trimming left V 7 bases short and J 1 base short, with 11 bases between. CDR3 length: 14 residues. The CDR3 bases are TGTGCCAGCACCGAACCCTCATCTGGAAACACCATATATTTT. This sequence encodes CASTEPSSGNTIYF.

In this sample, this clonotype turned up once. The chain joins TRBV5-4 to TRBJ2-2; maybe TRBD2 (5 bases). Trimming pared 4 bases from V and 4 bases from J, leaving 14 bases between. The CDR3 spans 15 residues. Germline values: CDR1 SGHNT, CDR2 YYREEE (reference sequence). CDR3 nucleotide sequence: TGTGCCAGCAGCACTGCCGTGGCGGGCACCGGGGAGCTGTTTTTT. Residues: CASSTAVAGTGELFF.

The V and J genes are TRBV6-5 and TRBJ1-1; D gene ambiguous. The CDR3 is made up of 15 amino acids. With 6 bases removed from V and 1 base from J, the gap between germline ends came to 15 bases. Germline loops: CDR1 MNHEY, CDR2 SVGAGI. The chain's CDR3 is CASRRVGRRNTEAFF. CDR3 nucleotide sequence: TGTGCCAGCAGGCGAGTAGGAAGGAGGAACACTGAAGCTTTCTTT.

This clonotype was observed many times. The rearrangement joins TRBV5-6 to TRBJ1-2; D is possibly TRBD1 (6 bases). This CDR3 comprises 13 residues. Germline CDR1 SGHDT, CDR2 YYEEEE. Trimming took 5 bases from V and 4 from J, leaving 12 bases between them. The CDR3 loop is CASREQGAYGYTF. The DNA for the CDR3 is TGTGCCAGCAGGGAACAGGGTGCCTATGGCTACACCTTC.

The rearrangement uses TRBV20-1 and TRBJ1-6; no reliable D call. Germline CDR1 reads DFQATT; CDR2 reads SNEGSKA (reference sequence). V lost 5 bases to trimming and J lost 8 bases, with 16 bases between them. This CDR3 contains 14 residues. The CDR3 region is CSAALRAPHSPLHF. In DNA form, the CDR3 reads TGCAGTGCTGCGCTAAGGGCGCCACATTCACCCCTCCACTTT.

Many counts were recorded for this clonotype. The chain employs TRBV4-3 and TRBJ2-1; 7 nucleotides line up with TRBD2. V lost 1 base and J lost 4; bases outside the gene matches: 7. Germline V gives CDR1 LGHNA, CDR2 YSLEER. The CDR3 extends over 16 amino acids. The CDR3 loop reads CASSQVTSPKYNEQFF. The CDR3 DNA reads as TGCGCCAGCAGCCAAGTGACTAGCCCCAAATACAATGAGCAGTTCTTC.

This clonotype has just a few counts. The CDR3 DNA sequence: TGTGCCAGCAGCTTGGACAGAACCTATGGCTACACCTTC. It codes for CASSLDRTYGYTF. The genes are TRBV7-2 and TRBJ1-2; D may be TRBD1 (6 bases). With 3 bases removed from V and 4 bases from J, the gap between germline ends came to 9 bases. Germline V lookup: CDR1 SGHTA, CDR2 FQGNSA. This CDR3 contains 13 residues.

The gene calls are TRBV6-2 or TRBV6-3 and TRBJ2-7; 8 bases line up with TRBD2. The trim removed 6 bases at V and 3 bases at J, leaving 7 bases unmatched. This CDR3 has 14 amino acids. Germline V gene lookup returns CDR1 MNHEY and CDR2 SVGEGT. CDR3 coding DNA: TGTGCCAGCAGCCATACTAGCGGACTCTACGAGCAGTACTTC. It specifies CASSHTSGLYEQYF.

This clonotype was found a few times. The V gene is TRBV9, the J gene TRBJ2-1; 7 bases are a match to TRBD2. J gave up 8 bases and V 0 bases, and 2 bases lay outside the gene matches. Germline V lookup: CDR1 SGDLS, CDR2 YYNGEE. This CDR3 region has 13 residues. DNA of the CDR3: TGTGCCAGCAGCGTAGATAGCGGGCATGAGCAGTTCTTC. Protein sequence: CASSVDSGHEQFF.

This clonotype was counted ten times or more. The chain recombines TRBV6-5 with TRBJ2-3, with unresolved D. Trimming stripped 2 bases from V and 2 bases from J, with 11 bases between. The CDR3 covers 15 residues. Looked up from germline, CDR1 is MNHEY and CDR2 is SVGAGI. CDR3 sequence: CASSYKNGNTDTQYF. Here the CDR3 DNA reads TGTGCCAGCAGTTACAAAAACGGAAACACAGATACGCAGTATTTT.